This TCR beta chain was obtained from a study of blood T cell repertoires in COVID-19. Study background: Italy, Spain and the United States were the sources of the convalescent and acute COVID-19 samples.

Participants' own reports of clinical history determined their cohort assignment. A COVID-19 case had been met by exposed participants during the 2 weeks before study entry. This CDR3 contains 16 residues. Per the germline V gene, CDR1 is LNHDA and CDR2 is SQIVND (reference sequence). Germline trimming cut 3 bases from V and 3 bases from J; bases unmatched to any gene: 8. Per the original methods: Counts of nucleated cells, estimated from reference gene primer amplification, were obtained. Generated by immunoSEQ multiplex PCR, the TCRdb table keeps only in-frame clones and is missing some. V and J calls and clone size are as listed in that table; D and trimming were resolved from the DNA. The sample lists under 250,000 clones; roughly four fifths were seen once.

The sample consisted of PBMCs or T cells enriched from blood (not recorded which). This receptor was taken from a woman in her thirties or forties who had been exposed to COVID-19. The rearrangement uses TRBV19 and TRBJ1-3, with TRBD1 matching over 7 bases. CDR3 nucleotide sequence: TGTGCCAGTAGTATTTCAGCCACAGGGGATGGAAACACCATATATTTT. Its translation: CASSISATGDGNTIYF.